One T cell receptor beta chain is described in this entry. This entry belongs to a study of blood T cell repertoires in COVID-19. In the study overall: Samples of COVID-19 (acute and convalescent) were obtained from the United States, Italy and Spain. Nucleic acid was either cDNA or gDNA, and it came from T cells, B-cell-depleted T cells, or PBMCs.

Under the authors' procedure: Counts of nucleated cells, estimated from reference gene primer amplification, were obtained. TCRdb keeps only in-frame clones here, not all; method: immunoSEQ multiplex PCR. V and J calls and clone size are given by that table; D and trimming were obtained from the DNA. Among under 300,000 clones listed, around four fifths were seen once. What was sequenced was peripheral blood. This receptor was identified in a man aged 50 or older with acute or convalescent COVID-19.

In DNA form, the CDR3 reads TGTGCCAGCAGCTTAGCGCTGGGACTAGCAGCTGAGCAGTTCTTC. Protein product: CASSLALGLAAEQFF. The rearrangement joins TRBV7-6 to TRBJ2-1, with 9 nucleotides matching TRBD2. Germline CDR1 reads SGHVS; CDR2 reads FNYEAQ. The CDR3 is 15 residues long. The V gene end was trimmed by 0 bases and the J gene end by 9 bases; junction bases not matched to a gene: 6.